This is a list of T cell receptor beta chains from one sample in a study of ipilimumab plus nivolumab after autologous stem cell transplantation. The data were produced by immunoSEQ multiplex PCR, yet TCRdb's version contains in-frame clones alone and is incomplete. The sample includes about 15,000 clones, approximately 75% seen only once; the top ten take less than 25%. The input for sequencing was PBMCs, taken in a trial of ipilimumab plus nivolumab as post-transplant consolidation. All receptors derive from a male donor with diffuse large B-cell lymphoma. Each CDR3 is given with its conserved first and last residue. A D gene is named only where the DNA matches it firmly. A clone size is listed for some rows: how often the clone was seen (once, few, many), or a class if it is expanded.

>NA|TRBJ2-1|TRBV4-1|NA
TGCGCCAGCAGCCAAGATCCGGCTCAGAATGAGCAGTTCTTC
CASSQDPAQNEQFF
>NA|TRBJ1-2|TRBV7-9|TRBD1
TGTGCCAGCAGCCCGGGACAGGAGGAAGGCTACACCTTC
CASSPGQEEGYTF
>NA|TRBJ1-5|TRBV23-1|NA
TGCGCCAGCAGTCACCCACCTTATAGCAATCAGCCCCAGCATTTT
CASSHPPYSNQPQHF
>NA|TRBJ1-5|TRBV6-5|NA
TGTGCCAGCGGGTACCGAGGGGGGAATCAGCCCCAGCATTTT
CASGYRGGNQPQHF
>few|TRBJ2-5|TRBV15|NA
TGTGCCACCAGCAGCCGGATCCCGGGTCAAGAGACCCAGTACTTC
CATSSRIPGQETQYF
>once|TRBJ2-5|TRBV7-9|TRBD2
TGTGCCAGCAGCCGACTAGCGAGCCAAGAGACCCAGTACTTC
CASSRLASQETQYF
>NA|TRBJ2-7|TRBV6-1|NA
TGTGCCAGCAGTTCTAGGGCGCCGAGGGGGTACGAGCAGTACTTC
CASSSRAPRGYEQYF
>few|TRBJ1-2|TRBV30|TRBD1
TGTGCCTGGAGTATCAGGGGGCTTCAAGATGGCTACACCTTC
CAWSIRGLQDGYTF
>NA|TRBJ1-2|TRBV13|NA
TGTGCCAGCAGCGTAACCAACTATGGCTACACCTTC
CASSVTNYGYTF
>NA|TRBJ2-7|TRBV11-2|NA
TGTGCCAGCAGCCCGGGAAACTATGGCTACGAGCAGTACTTC
CASSPGNYGYEQYF
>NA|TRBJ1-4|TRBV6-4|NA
TGTGCCAGCAGTGACGGGGGAAAACTGTTTTTT
CASSDGGKLFF
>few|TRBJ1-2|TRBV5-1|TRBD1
TGCGCCAGCAGCTTGGGGACAGGGATCTATGGCTACACCTTC
CASSLGTGIYGYTF
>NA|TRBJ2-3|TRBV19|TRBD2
TGTGCCAGTAGTTCCCTAGCGGGAGCGGGCACAGATACGCAGTATTTT
CASSSLAGAGTDTQYF
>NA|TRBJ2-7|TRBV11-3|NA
TGTGCCAGCAGCTCCGACCGTTCCAAGCAGTACTTC
CASSSDRSKQYF
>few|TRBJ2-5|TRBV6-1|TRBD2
TGTGCCAGCAGTGAACTAGCGGGGGGCCCCCAAGAGACCCAGTACTTC
CASSELAGGPQETQYF
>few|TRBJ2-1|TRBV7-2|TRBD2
TGTGCCAGCAGCTTAGCTAGCGGGGGGTCTTACAATGAGCAGTTCTTC
CASSLASGGSYNEQFF
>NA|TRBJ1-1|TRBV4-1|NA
TGCGCCAGCAGACTCGGGCGGGGGGAGCTCACTGAAGCTTTCTTT
CASRLGRGELTEAFF
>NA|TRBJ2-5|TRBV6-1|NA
TGTGCCAGCAGAGGGTTCCTGGGGCTTGAGACCCAGTACTTC
CASRGFLGLETQYF
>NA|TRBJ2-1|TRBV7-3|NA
TGTGCCAGCAGCCACGCTTCAGGGGGGCGCAATGAGCAGTTCTTC
CASSHASGGRNEQFF
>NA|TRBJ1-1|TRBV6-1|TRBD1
TGTGCCAGCAGCGCCAGGACAGGGGGTCGCACTGAAGCTTTCTTT
CASSARTGGRTEAFF
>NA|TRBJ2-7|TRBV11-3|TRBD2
TGTGCCAGCAGCCCGCGACTAGCGGCATACGAGCAGTACTTC
CASSPRLAAYEQYF
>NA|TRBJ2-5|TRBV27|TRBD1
TGTGCCAGCAGTCCGAGACAGGGGGAGACCCAGTACTTC
CASSPRQGETQYF
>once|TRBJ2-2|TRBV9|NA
TGTGCCAGCAGCGCTGTGCAGATTTCCGGGGAGCTGTTTTTT
CASSAVQISGELFF
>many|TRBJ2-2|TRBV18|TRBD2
TGTGCCAGCTCACCAAACGGGAGGGCAGCCGGGGAGCTGTTTTTT
CASSPNGRAAGELFF
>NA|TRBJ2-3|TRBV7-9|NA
TGTGCCAGCAGTCCCCACCGTACAGATACGCAGTATTTT
CASSPHRTDTQYF
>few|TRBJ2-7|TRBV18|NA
TGTGCCAGCTCACCAGAGGGTAACGAGCAGTACTTC
CASSPEGNEQYF
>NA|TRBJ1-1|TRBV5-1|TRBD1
TGCGCCAGCAGCTCGACAGGGGGAGGCACGAACACTGAAGCTTTCTTT
CASSSTGGGTNTEAFF